The clone carrying this T cell receptor beta chain was recorded a few times. These data come from a study of T cells in Graves' hyperthyroidism and ophthalmopathy. Across the whole study: Peripheral blood sampling occurred at initial diagnosis, before any treatment.

It was RNA transcripts that yielded the amplified TCR beta CDR3 regions. Initially, a first-round RT-PCR of the TCR CDR3 employed the HTBI primer set. TCRdb analysed the multiplex PCR reads with MiXCR anew, one entry per CDR3 protein. This table has some 720,000 distinct CDR3 sequences, around 17% appearing once. Those with hyperthyroidism were 18 to 65 years old, newly diagnosed, and ill for under 2 months. The sequenced material came from blood. This TCR came from a man between 18 and 35 years old with Graves' hyperthyroidism.

DNA of the CDR3: TGTGCCAGCAGTTACCTCACAGGGGCTGGAAACACCATATATTTT. Translated: CASSYLTGAGNTIYF. The chain employs TRBV12-3 or TRBV12-4 and TRBJ1-3; 7 nucleotides align to TRBD1. V shed 4 bases and J 2 bases; nucleotides not matched to a gene: 5. This CDR3 is 15 amino acids long.